The T cell receptor (beta chain) described here comes from a study of blood T cell repertoires in COVID-19. Study-wide context: Specimens from acute and convalescent COVID-19 originated in the United States, Italy and Spain.

The CDR3 runs to 15 residues. The V and J ends lost 1 base and 3 bases respectively, with 12 bases between them. Germline CDR1 LNHDA, CDR2 SQIVND (reference sequence). Method: immunoSEQ multiplex PCR; TCRdb's copy keeps in-frame clones and lacks some. There are around 300,000 clones in the sample; 86% occur only once, and around 13% lies in the top ten. Sequencing used peripheral blood. The clonotype comes from a woman in her seventies with COVID-19, enrolled during active disease. J is TRBJ1-1 and V is TRBV19; D gene ambiguous. The CDR3 spells CASSIGAGRDTEAFF. The CDR3 region has the DNA TGTGCCAGTAGTATAGGAGCGGGGAGGGACACTGAAGCTTTCTTT.